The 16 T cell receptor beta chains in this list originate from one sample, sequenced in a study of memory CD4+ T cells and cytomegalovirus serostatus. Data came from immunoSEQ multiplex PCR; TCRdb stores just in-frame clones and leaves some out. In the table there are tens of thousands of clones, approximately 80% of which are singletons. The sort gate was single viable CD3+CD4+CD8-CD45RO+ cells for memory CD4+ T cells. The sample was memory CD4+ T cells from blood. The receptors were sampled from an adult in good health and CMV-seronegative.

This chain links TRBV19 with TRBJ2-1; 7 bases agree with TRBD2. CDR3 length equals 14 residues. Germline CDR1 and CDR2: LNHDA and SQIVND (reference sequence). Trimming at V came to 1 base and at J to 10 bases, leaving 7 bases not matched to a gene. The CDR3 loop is CASSIAGSGPEQFF. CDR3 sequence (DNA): TGTGCCAGTAGTATAGCTGGTAGCGGGCCCGAGCAGTTCTTC.

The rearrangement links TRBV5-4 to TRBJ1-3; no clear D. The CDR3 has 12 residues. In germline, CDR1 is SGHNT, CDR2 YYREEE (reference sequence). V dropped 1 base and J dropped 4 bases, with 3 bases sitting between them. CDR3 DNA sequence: TGTGCCAGCAGCTTGTCCGGAAACACCATATATTTT. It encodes CASSLSGNTIYF.

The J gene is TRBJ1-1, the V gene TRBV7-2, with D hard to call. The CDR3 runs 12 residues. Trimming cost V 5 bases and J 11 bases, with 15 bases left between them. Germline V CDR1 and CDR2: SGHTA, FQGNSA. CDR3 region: CASSPVETAAFF. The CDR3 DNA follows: TGTGCCAGCAGCCCGGTCGAGACGGCGGCTTTCTTT.

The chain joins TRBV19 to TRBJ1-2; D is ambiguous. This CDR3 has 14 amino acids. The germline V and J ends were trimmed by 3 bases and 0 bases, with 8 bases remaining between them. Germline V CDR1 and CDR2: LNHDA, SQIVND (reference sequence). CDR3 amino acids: CASSIRATNYGYTF. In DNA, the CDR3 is TGTGCCAGTAGTATCCGGGCAACTAACTATGGCTACACCTTC. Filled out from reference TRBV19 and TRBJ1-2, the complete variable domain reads DGGITQSPKYLFRKEGQNVTLSCEQNLNHDAMYWYRQDPGQGLRLIYYSQIVNDFQKGDIAEGYSVSREKKESFPLTVTSAQKNPTAFYLCASSIRATNYGYTFGSGTRLTVV.

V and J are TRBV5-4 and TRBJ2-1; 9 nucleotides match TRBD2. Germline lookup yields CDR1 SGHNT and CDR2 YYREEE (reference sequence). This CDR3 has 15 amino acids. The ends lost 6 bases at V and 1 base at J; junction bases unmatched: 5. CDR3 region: CASMREGRSYNEQFF. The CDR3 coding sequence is TGTGCCAGCATGCGGGAGGGTAGATCCTACAATGAGCAGTTCTTC. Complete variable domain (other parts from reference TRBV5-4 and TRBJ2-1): ETGVTQSPTHLIKTRGQQVTLRCSSQSGHNTVSWYQQALGQGPQFIFQYYREEENGRGNFPPRFSGLQFPNYSSELNVNALELDDSALYLCASMREGRSYNEQFFGPGTRLTVL.

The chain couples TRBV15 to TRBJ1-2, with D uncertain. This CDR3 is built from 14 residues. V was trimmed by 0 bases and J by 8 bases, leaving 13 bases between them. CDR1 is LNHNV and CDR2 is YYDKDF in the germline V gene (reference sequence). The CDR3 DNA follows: TGTGCCACCAGCAGAGATCCGAGGACGAGGGGCTACACCTTC. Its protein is CATSRDPRTRGYTF. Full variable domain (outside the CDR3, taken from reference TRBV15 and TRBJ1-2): DAMVIQNPRYQVTQFGKPVTLSCSQTLNHNVMYWYQQKSSQAPKLLFHYYDKDFNNEADTPDNFQSRRPNTSFCFLDIRSPGLGDTAMYLCATSRDPRTRGYTFGSGTRLTVV.

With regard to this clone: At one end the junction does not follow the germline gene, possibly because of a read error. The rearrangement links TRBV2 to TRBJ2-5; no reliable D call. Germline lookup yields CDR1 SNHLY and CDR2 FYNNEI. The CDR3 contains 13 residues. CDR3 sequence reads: CASSVVQREAQYF. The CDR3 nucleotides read TGTGCCAGCAGTGTCGTCCAAAGAGAGGCCCAGTACTTC.

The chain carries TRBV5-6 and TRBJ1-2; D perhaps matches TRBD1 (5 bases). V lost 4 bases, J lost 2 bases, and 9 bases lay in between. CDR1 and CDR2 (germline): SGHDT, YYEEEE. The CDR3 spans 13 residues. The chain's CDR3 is CASSRTINYGYTF. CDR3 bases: TGTGCCAGCAGCAGGACAATCAACTATGGCTACACCTTC.

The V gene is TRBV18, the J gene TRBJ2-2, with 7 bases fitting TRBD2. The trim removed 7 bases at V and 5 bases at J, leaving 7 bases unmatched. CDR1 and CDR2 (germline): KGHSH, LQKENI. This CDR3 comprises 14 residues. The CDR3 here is CASFIRAGTGELFF. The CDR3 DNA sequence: TGTGCCAGCTTCATCCGAGCGGGAACCGGGGAGCTGTTTTTT.

This chain's CDR3 is CAWSLRTYNEQFF. DNA for the CDR3: TGTGCCTGGAGTCTGCGAACCTACAATGAGCAGTTCTTC. V is TRBV30 and J is TRBJ2-1; D is unresolved. V lost 2 bases, J lost 2 bases, and 7 bases lay in between. Per germline, CDR1 GTSNPN and CDR2 SVGIG (reference sequence). This CDR3 region has 13 residues.

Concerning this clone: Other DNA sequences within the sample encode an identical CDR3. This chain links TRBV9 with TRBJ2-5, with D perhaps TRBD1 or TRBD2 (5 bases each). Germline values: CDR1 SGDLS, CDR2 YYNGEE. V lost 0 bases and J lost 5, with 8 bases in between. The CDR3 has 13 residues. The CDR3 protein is CASSVAWGETQYF. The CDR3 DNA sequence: TGTGCCAGCAGCGTAGCCTGGGGGGAGACCCAGTACTTC.

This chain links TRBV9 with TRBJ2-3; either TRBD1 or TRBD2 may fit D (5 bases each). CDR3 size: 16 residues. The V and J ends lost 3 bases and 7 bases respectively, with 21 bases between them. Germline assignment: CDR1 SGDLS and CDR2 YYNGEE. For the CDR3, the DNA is TGTGCCAGCAGCGGAATCCGGGACCCCTCATCGAATACGCAGTATTTT. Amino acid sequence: CASSGIRDPSSNTQYF.

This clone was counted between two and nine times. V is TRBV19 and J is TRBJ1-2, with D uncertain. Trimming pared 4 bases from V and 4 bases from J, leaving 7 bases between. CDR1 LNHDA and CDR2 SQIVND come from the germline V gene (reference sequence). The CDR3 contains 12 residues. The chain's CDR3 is CASSRGFYGYTF. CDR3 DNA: TGTGCCAGTAGTAGGGGATTCTATGGCTACACCTTC.

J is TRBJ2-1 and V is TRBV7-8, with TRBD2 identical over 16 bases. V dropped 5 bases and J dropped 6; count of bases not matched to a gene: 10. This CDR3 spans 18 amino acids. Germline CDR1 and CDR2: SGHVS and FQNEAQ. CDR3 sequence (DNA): TGTGCCAGCAGCGTACTTACCGGGACTAGCGGGAGGGGCAATGAGCAGTTCTTC. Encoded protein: CASSVLTGTSGRGNEQFF.

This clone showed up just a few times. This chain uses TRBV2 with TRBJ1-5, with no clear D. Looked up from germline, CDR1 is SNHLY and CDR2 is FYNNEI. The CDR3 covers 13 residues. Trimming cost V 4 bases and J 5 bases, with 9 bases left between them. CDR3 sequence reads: CASSGEGDQPQHF. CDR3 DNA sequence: TGTGCCAGCAGTGGGGAGGGAGATCAGCCCCAGCATTTT.

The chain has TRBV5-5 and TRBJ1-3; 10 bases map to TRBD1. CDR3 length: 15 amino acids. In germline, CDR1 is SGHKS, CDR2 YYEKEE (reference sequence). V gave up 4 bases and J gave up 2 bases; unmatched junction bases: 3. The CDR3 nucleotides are TGTGCCAGCAGCCAGACAGGGGGCCCTGGAAACACCATATATTTT. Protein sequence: CASSQTGGPGNTIYF. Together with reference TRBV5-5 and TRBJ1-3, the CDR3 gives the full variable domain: DAGVTQSPTHLIKTRGQQVTLRCSPISGHKSVSWYQQVLGQGPQFIFQYYEKEERGRGNFPDRFSARQFPNYSSELNVNALLLGDSALYLCASSQTGGPGNTIYFGEGSWLTVV.